This T cell receptor (beta chain) was observed in a study of CD8+ T cells in alopecia areata. Extracted RNA was reverse transcribed, and the resulting cDNA served as sequencing template. Clones were read by immunoSEQ multiplex PCR, and TCRdb kept only the in-frame ones, dropping some. The profile shows 150,000 to 200,000 clones, about 60% of them singletons. Trimming cost V 0 bases and J 0 bases; bases outside gene matches: 2. The CDR3 runs 15 residues. Germline CDR1 and CDR2: MNHEY and SVGAGI. As regards this clone: Other DNA sequences from this sample encode an identical CDR3 as well.

The chain employs TRBV6-5 and TRBJ2-7; TRBD1 agrees at 7 bases. This TCR was sampled from a human donor in good health. Specimen: CD4+ T cells sorted from blood. For the CDR3, the DNA is TGTGCCAGCAGTTACTCGAACAGGGGCTCCTACGAGCAGTACTTC. Translation: CASSYSNRGSYEQYF.